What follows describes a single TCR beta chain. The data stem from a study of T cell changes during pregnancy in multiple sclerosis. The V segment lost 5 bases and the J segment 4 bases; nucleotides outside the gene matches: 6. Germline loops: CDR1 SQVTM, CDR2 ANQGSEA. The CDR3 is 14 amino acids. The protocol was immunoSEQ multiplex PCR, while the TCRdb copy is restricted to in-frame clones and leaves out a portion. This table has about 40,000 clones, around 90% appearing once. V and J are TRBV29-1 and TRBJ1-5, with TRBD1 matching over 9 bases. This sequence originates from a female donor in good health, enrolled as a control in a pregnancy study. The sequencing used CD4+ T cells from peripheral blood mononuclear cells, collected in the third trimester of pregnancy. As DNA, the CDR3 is TGCAGCGTTCTATCCGGGACAGGGAATCAGCCCCAGCATTTT. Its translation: CSVLSGTGNQPQHF.